A selection of T cell receptor beta chains follows, all from one sample in a study of CD8 T cells in ankylosing spondylitis. TCRdb ran MiXCR on the 5' RACE reads and lists one entry per CDR3 protein. Counted here are around 130,000 distinct CDR3 sequences, over 7% occurring once; the ten biggest clones make up more than 3%. Sequences were obtained from blood, either unsorted or a sorted T cell fraction (not recorded which). Source of these receptors: a male donor with ankylosing spondylitis or in good health (not recorded which). Each CDR3 is given without its conserved first and last residue. Rows may omit the clone size; those that give it use once, few, many or a size class.

clone size: many
V gene: TRBV3-1
CDR3 protein: ASRVTGATGELF

clone size: many
V gene: TRBV4-2
CDR3 protein: ASSHEQGLAGWDEQF

clone size: many
V gene: TRBV7-2
CDR3 protein: ASSLFWGRSTGELF

clone size: many
V gene: TRBV2
CDR3 protein: ASSGQVTDTQY

clone size: few
V gene: TRBV12-3/TRBV12-4
CDR3 protein: ASSLGGVVTDTQY

clone size: many
V gene: TRBV6-5
CDR3 protein: ASSYTSGITDTQY

clone size: NA
V gene: TRBV7-2
CDR3 protein: ASSQTGLSSGNTIY

clone size: many
V gene: TRBV5-1
CDR3 protein: ASSLELSGNEQF

clone size: NA
V gene: TRBV11-2
CDR3 protein: ASSLGAGNSLSHNEQF

clone size: many
V gene: TRBV12-3/TRBV12-4
CDR3 protein: ASSLSQDREAF